This TCR beta chain was sequenced during a study of shared clonotypes between healthy human individuals. Study-level results: Naive subsets tended to show greater estimated richness than memory subsets.

Details on this clone: Its antigen is currently unknown.

This CDR3 is built from 17 residues. From germline, CDR1 is SGHNT and CDR2 YYREEE (reference sequence). V shed 4 bases, J shed 7 bases, and the junction held 9 bases outside the gene matches. Here immunoSEQ multiplex PCR was the method, and the copy in TCRdb shows in-frame clones only, minus some. This sample carries under 1,100,000 clones, approximately 78% of them seen once, and the ten largest clones take 0.6% to 0.75%. This TCR came from a man younger than 30 in good health. Some clones in this sample may be carry-over from other donors' samples. The V call is TRBV5-4, the J call TRBJ2-3; 16 bases are shared with TRBD2. What was sequenced was memory CD4+ T cells from PBMCs. The subset is: CD45RA-negative fraction. DNA for the CDR3: TGTGCCAGCAGCCCTGGGACTAGCGGGGGGGCGACGAATACGCAGTATTTT. It yields the protein CASSPGTSGGATNTQYF.